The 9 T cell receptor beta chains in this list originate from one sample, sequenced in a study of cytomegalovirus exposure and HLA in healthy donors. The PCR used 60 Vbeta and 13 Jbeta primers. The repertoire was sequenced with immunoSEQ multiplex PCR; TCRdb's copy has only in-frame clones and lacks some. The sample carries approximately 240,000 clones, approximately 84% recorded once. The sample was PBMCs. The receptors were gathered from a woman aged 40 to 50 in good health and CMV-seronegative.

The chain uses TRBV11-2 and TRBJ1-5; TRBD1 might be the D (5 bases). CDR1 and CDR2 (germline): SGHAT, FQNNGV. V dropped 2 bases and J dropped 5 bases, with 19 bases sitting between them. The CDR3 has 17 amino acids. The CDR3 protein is CASSLSGAGGGDQPQHF. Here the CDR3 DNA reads TGTGCCAGCAGCTTATCCGGGGCGGGCGGAGGGGATCAGCCCCAGCATTTT.

The CDR3 spells CASSVGQGLPETQYF. DNA for the CDR3: TGTGCCAGCAGCGTGGGACAGGGTCTGCCAGAGACCCAGTACTTC. V and J are TRBV9 and TRBJ2-5; 9 positions match TRBD1. The V and J ends lost 2 bases and 4 bases, in that order; junction bases with no gene match: 6. In germline, CDR1 is SGDLS, CDR2 YYNGEE. This CDR3 region has 15 residues.

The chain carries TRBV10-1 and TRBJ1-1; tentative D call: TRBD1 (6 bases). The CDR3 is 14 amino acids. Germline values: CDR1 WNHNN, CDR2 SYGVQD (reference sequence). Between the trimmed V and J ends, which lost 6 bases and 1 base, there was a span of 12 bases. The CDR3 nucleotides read TGCGCCAGCAGCAGGGACACTTCGAACACTGAAGCTTTCTTT. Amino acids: CASSRDTSNTEAFF.

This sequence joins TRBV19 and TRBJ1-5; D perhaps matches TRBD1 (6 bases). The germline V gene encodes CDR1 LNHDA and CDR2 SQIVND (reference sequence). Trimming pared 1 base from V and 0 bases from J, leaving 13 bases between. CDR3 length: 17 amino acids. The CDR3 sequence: CASSIVGQGNSNQPQHF. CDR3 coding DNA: TGTGCCAGTAGTATAGTGGGGCAGGGGAATAGCAATCAGCCCCAGCATTTT.

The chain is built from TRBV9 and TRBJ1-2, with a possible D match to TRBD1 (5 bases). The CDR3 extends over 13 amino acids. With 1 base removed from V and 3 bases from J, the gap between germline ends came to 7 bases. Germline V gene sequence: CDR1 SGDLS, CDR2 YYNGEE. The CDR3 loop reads CASSVTTDYGYTF. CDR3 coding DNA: TGTGCCAGCAGCGTAACGACAGACTATGGCTACACCTTC.

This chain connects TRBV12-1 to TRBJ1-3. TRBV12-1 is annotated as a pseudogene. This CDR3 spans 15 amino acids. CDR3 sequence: CASRSRGSSGNTIYF. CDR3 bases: TGTGCCAGCAGATCCCGGGGGAGCTCTGGAAACACCATATATTTT.

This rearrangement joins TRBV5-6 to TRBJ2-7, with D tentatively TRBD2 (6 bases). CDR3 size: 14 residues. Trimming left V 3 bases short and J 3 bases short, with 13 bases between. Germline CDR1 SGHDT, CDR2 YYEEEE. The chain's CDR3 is CASSWGETYYEQYF. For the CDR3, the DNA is TGTGCCAGCAGCTGGGGGGAGACTTACTACGAGCAGTACTTC.

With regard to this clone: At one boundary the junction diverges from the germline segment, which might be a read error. CDR3 region: CASSLALAQSYEQYF. The CDR3 DNA sequence: TGTGCCAGCAGCCTAGCTTTGGCACAATCCTACGAGCAGTACTTC. This chain joins TRBV7-2 and TRBJ2-7, with D possibly TRBD2 on 5 matching bases. This CDR3 has 15 residues. Per germline, CDR1 SGHTA and CDR2 FQGNSA.

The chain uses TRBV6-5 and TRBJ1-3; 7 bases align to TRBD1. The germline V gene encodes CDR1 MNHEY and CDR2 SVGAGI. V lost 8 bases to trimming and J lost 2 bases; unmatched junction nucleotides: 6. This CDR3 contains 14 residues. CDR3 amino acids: CASGAGTAGNTIYF. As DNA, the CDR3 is TGTGCCAGCGGAGCCGGGACAGCTGGAAACACCATATATTTT.